This T cell receptor (beta chain) was recovered during a study of Tregs in tolerant kidney transplant recipients. On the study more broadly: Related graft donors supplied nonmyeloablative bone marrow transplants, and mixed chimerism was transient. Points from the study as a whole: Some patients' samples used different primers over time, so nucleotide sequences weren't comparable. Activated donor B cell expansion appeared to reveal the most relevant donor-specific TCRbeta repertoire.

With regard to this clone: Its target is not known.

Only in-frame clones appear in the TCRdb table, and some are missing; sequencing was by immunoSEQ multiplex PCR. The repertoire has 69,000 or so clones, 85% to 90% of them found once; the top ten carry around 0.42%. Thawed PBMCs were FACS-sorted into unstimulated CD4+CD25+CD127- regulatory T cells, CD4+CD25- non-regulatory cells, CD4 and CD8 cells. CDR1 and CDR2 (germline): GTSNPN, SVGIG (reference sequence). This CDR3 contains 13 residues. V lost 2 bases and J lost 0, with 4 bases in between. Sequences were derived from CD4+ T cells from blood, sampled before the transplant. This rearrangement joins TRBV30 to TRBJ1-4; D is undetermined. This TCR derives from a human donor who received a combined kidney and bone marrow transplant. The CDR3 DNA follows: TGTGCCTGGAGTTTAACAACTAATGAAAAACTGTTTTTT. Amino acids: CAWSLTTNEKLFF.